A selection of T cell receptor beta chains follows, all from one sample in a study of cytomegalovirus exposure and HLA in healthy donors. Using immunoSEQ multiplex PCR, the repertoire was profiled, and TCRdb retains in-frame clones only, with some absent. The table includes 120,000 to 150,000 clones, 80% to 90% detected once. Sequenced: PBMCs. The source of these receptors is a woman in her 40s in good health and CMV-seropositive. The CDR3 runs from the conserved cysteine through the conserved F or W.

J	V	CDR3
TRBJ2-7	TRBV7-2	CASSWTSGYEQYF
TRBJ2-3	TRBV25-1	CASSEDSGTPPKGTQYF
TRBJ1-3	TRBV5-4	CASSEGTGGSGNTIYF
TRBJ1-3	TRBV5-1	CASSKEQTGAGNTIYF
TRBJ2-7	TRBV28	CASSSGTGSIDEQYF
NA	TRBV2	CASSADSFISYEQYF
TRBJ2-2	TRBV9	CASSVRDSGELFF
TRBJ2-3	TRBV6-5	CASIDRGGGNTQYF
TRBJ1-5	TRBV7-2	CASSLDRGYQPQHF
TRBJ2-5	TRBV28	CASSPGGAEETQYF
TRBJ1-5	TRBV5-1	CASSQTGGGMPQHF